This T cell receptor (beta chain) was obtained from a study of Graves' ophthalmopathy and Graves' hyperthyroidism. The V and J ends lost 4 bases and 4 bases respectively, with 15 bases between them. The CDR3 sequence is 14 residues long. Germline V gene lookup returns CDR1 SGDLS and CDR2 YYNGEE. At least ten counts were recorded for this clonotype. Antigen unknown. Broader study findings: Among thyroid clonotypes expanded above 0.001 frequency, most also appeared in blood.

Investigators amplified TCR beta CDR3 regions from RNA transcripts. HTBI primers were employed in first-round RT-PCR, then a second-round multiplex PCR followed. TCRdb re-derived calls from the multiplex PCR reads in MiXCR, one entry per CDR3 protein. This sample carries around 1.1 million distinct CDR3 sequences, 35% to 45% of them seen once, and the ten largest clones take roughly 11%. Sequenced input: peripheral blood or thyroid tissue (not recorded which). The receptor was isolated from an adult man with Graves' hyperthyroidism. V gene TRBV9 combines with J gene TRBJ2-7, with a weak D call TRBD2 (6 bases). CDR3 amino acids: CASSPPGLQYEQYF. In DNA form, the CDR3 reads TGTGCCAGCAGCCCCCCGGGACTGCAGTACGAGCAGTACTTC.